The clone carrying this TCR beta chain was picked up a small number of times. The antigen remains undetermined. The sample comes from a study of human T cells and chemical hapten exposure. As for the study in general: On around 2 cm by around 2 cm of upper inner arm skin, sensitization was performed with 2% DPC. Study-wide points: Donors were affected by alopecia, so their immune reaction might vary from that of healthy individuals. It was expanded TCRs that formed significantly more large CDR3 similarity clusters than controls did.

TCRdb reanalysed the RACE reads using MiXCR and keeps one entry per CDR3 protein. The sample lists about 120,000 distinct CDR3 sequences; about 14% were seen once. Time point of the sample: pre-sensitization, week 0. Noted treatment: therapeutic diphenylcyclopropenone sensitization with weekly scalp DPC. V was clipped by 0 bases and J by 4 bases, with 10 bases between them. The CDR3 runs to 16 residues. Germline V lookup: CDR1 LGHNA, CDR2 YSLEER. The chain carries TRBV4-3 and TRBJ1-6; tentative D call: TRBD1 (5 bases). The receptor comes from a woman between 18 and 29 years old with alopecia areata. Some clones in this sample may be carry-over from other donors' samples. This specimen was whole blood, taken in connection with sensitization to the hapten diphenylcyclopropenone (DPC). This CDR3 reads CASSQDRQRYNSPLHF. The CDR3 DNA reads as TGCGCCAGCAGCCAAGATAGACAGAGATATAATTCACCCCTCCACTTT.